The T cell receptor (beta chain) described here comes from a study of cytomegalovirus exposure and HLA in healthy donors. General study points: Highly shared sequence variants in one cluster were likely a sequencing artifact.

This CDR3 is built from 16 residues. The germline V gene encodes CDR1 LNHDA and CDR2 SQIVND (reference sequence). This clone was detected only once. Its target is not known. It was with 60 Vbeta and 13 Jbeta primers that the PCR ran. TCRdb keeps only in-frame clones here, not all; method: immunoSEQ multiplex PCR. The top ten clones hold 4% to 5% of a sample with 65,000 to 90,000 clones, about 81% of them seen once. This sequence originates from a man in his 60s in good health and CMV-seronegative. The rearrangement joins TRBV19 to TRBJ2-5, with D maybe TRBD2 (6 bases). The DNA end favors TRBJ2-7, so the J call may be wrong. The material sequenced was PBMCs. Here the CDR3 reads CASRNSAGRNSYEQYF. CDR3 DNA sequence: TGTGCCAGTAGAAATAGTGCGGGACGAAACTCCTACGAGCAGTACTTC.